Listed below are T cell receptor beta chains from one sample, sequenced in a study of T-cell memory formation after mild COVID-19. TCRdb reanalysed the 5' RACE reads using MiXCR and keeps one entry per CDR3 protein. This table holds hundreds of thousands of distinct CDR3 sequences, 20% to 25% found once. Sequencing was done on a sample of PBMCs or a T cell subset sorted from them (not recorded which). The source of these receptors is an adult woman who had mild COVID-19 (a few samples of this study predate the infection). Cell type and time point are not known. CDR3s include the opening cysteine and the closing phenylalanine or tryptophan. The order of the fields is V gene, clone size, J gene, CDR3 length, D gene, CDR3 protein, CDR3 DNA. D genes are given only for firm matches. The listing skips clone size in some rows; elsewhere it reads once, few, many or a size class.

v_gene: TRBV14; abundance: few; j_gene: TRBJ2-7; len: 17; d_gene: -; CDR3aa: CASSHTPGQPGAYEQYF; CDR3nt: TGTGCCAGCAGCCATACTCCTGGACAGCCTGGGGCCTACGAGCAGTACTTC
v_gene: TRBV9; abundance: -; j_gene: TRBJ1-1; len: 13; d_gene: -; CDR3aa: CASSGQNLGEAFF; CDR3nt: TGTGCCAGCAGCGGACAGAACCTTGGTGAAGCTTTCTTT
v_gene: TRBV11-2; abundance: -; j_gene: TRBJ2-1; len: 15; d_gene: TRBD2; CDR3aa: CASSQTSGGNNEQFF; CDR3nt: TGTGCCAGCAGCCAAACTAGCGGGGGGAACAATGAGCAGTTCTTC
v_gene: TRBV29-1; abundance: -; j_gene: TRBJ2-7; len: 14; d_gene: -; CDR3aa: CSVDGVGETYEQYF; CDR3nt: TGCAGCGTTGATGGTGTAGGGGAAACCTACGAGCAGTACTTC
v_gene: TRBV7-2; abundance: few; j_gene: TRBJ2-3; len: 17; d_gene: -; CDR3aa: CASSLYGEGTLTDTQYF; CDR3nt: TGTGCCAGCAGCTTATACGGCGAAGGGACCCTCACAGATACGCAGTATTTT
v_gene: TRBV7-2; abundance: -; j_gene: TRBJ2-3; len: 14; d_gene: -; CDR3aa: CASSRGLLMDTQYF; CDR3nt: TGTGCCAGCAGCCGCGGTCTCCTGATGGATACGCAGTATTTT
v_gene: TRBV20-1; abundance: few; j_gene: TRBJ2-3; len: 15; d_gene: TRBD2; CDR3aa: CSAKLAGGPADTQYF; CDR3nt: TGCAGTGCTAAACTAGCGGGGGGGCCCGCAGATACGCAGTATTTT
v_gene: TRBV28; abundance: -; j_gene: TRBJ1-1; len: 15; d_gene: -; CDR3aa: CASSSVGVPGTEAFF; CDR3nt: TGTGCCAGCAGTAGCGTAGGAGTCCCGGGGACTGAAGCTTTCTTT
v_gene: TRBV29-1; abundance: few; j_gene: TRBJ2-1; len: 15; d_gene: TRBD1; CDR3aa: CSVELGQGWWDEQFF; CDR3nt: TGCAGCGTTGAATTGGGACAGGGGTGGTGGGATGAGCAGTTCTTC
v_gene: TRBV6-6; abundance: -; j_gene: TRBJ1-2; len: 16; d_gene: TRBD1; CDR3aa: CASSGGQGSSLYGYTF; CDR3nt: TGTGCCAGCAGTGGGGGACAGGGAAGTAGTTTATATGGCTACACCTTC
v_gene: TRBV20-1; abundance: few; j_gene: TRBJ1-1; len: 15; d_gene: -; CDR3aa: CSARSPGGRYTEAFF; CDR3nt: TGCAGTGCTAGGTCCCCGGGGGGCCGGTACACTGAAGCTTTCTTT
v_gene: TRBV5-1; abundance: -; j_gene: TRBJ1-4; len: 15; d_gene: TRBD1; CDR3aa: CASSWGTGTDEKLFF; CDR3nt: TGCGCCAGCAGCTGGGGGACAGGGACGGATGAAAAACTGTTTTTT
v_gene: TRBV11-3; abundance: -; j_gene: TRBJ2-1; len: 13; d_gene: -; CDR3aa: CASAFGVYNEQFF; CDR3nt: TGTGCCAGCGCATTTGGAGTCTACAATGAGCAGTTCTTC
v_gene: TRBV15; abundance: few; j_gene: TRBJ2-7; len: 15; d_gene: -; CDR3aa: CATSRTGVWPGEQYF; CDR3nt: TGTGCCACCAGCAGGACGGGAGTTTGGCCTGGCGAGCAGTACTTC
v_gene: TRBV5-1; abundance: few; j_gene: TRBJ2-1; len: 13; d_gene: -; CDR3aa: CASSLELNNEQFF; CDR3nt: TGCGCCAGCAGCTTGGAATTGAACAATGAGCAGTTCTTC
v_gene: TRBV2; abundance: -; j_gene: TRBJ1-1; len: 15; d_gene: -; CDR3aa: CASTWGPLGDTEAFF; CDR3nt: TGTGCCAGCACGTGGGGACCCCTCGGGGACACTGAAGCTTTCTTT
v_gene: TRBV30; abundance: -; j_gene: TRBJ1-2; len: 12; d_gene: -; CDR3aa: CAWSLGPRGYTF; CDR3nt: TGTGCCTGGAGCCTGGGACCGCGGGGCTACACCTTC